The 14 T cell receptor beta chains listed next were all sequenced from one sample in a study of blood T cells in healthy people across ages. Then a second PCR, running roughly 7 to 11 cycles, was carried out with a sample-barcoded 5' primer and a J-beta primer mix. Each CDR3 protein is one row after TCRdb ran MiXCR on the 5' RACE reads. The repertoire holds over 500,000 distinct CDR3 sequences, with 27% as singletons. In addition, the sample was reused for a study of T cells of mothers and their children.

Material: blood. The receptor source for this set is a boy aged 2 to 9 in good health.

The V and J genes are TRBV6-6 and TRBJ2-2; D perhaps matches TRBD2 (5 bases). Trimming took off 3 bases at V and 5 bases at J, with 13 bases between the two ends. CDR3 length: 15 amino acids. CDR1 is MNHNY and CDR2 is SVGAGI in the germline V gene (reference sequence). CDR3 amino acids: CASSYAPSGTGELFF. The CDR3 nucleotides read TGTGCCAGCAGTTATGCCCCATCGGGAACCGGGGAGCTGTTTTTT.

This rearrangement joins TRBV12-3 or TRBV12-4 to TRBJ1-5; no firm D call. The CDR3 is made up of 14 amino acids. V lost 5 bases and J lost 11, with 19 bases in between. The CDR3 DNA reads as TGTGCCAGCAGTCCAGGAGTCCTGTACCAAGCCCAGCATTTT. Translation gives CASSPGVLYQAQHF.

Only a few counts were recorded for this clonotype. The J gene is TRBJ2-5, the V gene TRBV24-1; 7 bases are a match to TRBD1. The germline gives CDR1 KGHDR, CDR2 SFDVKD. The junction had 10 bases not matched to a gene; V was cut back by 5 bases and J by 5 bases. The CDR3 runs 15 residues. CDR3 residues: CATSGLTGAVETQYF. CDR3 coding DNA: TGTGCCACCAGTGGCTTAACAGGGGCGGTGGAGACCCAGTACTTC.

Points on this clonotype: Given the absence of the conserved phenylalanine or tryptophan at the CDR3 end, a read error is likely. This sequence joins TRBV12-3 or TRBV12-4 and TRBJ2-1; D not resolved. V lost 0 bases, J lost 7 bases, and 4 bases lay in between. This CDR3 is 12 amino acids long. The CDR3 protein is CASSLALNEQFS. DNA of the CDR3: TGTGCCAGCAGTTTAGCGTTGAATGAGCAGTTCTCC.

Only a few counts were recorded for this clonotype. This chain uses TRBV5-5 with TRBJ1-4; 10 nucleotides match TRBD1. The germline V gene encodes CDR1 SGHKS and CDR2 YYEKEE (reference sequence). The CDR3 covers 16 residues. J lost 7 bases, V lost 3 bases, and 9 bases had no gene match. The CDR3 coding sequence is TGTGCCAGCAGCTCTTACCGGGACAGGGGCGGTGAAAAACTGTTTTTT. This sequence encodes CASSSYRDRGGEKLFF.

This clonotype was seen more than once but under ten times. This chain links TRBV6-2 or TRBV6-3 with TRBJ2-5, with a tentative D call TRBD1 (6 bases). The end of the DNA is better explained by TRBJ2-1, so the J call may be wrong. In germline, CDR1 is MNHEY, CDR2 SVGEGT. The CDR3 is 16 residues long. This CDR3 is CASSTRDNKRDNEQFF. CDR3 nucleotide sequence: TGTGCCAGCAGTACCCGGGACAACAAAAGGGACAATGAGCAGTTCTTC.

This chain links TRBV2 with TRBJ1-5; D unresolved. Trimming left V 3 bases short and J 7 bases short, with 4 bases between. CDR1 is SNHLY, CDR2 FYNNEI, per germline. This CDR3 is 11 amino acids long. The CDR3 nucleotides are TGTGCCAGCAGTGAGGTCCAGCCCCAGCATTTT. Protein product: CASSEVQPQHF.

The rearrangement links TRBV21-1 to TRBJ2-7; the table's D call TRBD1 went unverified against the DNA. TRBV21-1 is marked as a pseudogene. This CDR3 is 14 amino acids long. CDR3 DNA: TGTGCCAGCCTAGGGACAGAATTTACCTACGAGCAGTACTTC. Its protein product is CASLGTEFTYEQYF.

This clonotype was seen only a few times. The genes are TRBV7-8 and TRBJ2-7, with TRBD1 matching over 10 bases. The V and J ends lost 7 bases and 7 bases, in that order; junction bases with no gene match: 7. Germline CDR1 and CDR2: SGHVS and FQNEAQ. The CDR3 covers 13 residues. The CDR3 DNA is TGTGCCAGCAACGGACAGGGGGTCGGAGAGCAGTACTTC. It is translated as CASNGQGVGEQYF.

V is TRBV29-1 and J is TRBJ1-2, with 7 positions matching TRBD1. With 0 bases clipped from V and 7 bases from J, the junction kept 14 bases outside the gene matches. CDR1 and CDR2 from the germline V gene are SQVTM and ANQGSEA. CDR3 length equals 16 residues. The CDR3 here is CSVEEKGRQGYGGYTF. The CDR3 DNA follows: TGCAGCGTTGAAGAAAAGGGGAGACAGGGATATGGTGGCTACACCTTC.

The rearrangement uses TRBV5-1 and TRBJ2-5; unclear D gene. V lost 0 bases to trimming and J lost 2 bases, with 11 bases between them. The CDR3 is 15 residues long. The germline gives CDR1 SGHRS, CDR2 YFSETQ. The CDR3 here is CASSLAGVGQETQYF. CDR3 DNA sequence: TGCGCCAGCAGCTTGGCTGGGGTAGGACAAGAGACCCAGTACTTC.

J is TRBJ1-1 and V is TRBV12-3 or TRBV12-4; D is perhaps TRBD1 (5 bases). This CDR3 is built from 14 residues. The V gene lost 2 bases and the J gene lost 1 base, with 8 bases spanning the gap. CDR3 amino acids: CASSLQGWNTEAFF. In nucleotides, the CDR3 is TGTGCCAGCAGTTTACAGGGCTGGAACACTGAAGCTTTCTTT.

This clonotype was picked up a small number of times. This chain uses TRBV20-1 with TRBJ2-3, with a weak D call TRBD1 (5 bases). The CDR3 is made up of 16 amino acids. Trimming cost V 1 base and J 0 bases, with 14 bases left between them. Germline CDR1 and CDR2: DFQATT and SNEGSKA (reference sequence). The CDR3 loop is CSARGMAGHSTDTQYF. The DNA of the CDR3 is TGCAGTGCTAGAGGAATGGCAGGACATAGCACAGATACGCAGTATTTT.

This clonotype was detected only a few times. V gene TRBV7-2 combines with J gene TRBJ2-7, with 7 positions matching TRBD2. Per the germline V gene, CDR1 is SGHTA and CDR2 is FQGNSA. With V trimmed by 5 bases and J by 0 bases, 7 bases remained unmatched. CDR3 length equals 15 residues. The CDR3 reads CASSPVAGVSYEQYF. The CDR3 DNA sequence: TGTGCCAGCAGCCCTGTAGCGGGTGTCTCCTACGAGCAGTACTTC.